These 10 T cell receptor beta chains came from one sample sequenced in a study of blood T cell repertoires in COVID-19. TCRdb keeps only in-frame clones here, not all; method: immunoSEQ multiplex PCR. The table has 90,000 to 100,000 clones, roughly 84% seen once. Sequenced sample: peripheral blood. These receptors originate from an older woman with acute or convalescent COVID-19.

This CDR3 is CASSERQLRDNQPQHF. CDR3 sequence (DNA): TGCGCCAGCAGCGAACGACAGCTTAGGGACAATCAGCCCCAGCATTTT. This chain links TRBV4-1 with TRBJ1-5; a weak D match, TRBD1 (5 bases). V dropped 5 bases and J dropped 3 bases, with 17 bases sitting between them. The germline CDR1 and CDR2 sequences are MGHRA and YSYEKL. This CDR3 is built from 16 residues.

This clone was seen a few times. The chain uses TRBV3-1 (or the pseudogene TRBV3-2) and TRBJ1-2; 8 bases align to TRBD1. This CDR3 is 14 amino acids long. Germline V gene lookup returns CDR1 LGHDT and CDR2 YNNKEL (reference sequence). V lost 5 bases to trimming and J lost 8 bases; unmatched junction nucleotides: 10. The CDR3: CASSSYDRGWGYTF. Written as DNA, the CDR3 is TGTGCCAGCAGCTCTTACGACAGGGGATGGGGCTACACCTTC.

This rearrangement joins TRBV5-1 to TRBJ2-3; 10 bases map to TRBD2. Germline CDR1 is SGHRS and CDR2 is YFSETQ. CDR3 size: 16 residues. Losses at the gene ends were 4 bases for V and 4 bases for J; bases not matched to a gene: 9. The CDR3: CASSVLAGGEADTQYF. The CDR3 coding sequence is TGCGCCAGCAGCGTCTTAGCGGGGGGCGAGGCAGATACGCAGTATTTT.

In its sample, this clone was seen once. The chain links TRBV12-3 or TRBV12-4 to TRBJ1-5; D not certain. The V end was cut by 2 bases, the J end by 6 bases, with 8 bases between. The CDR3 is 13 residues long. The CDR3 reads CASSLLQAQPQHF. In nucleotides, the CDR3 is TGTGCCAGCAGTTTACTGCAGGCTCAGCCCCAGCATTTT.

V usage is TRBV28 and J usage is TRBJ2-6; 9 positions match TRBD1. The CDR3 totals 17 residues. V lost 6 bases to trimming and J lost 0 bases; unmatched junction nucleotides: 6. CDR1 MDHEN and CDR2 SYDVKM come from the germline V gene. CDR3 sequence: CASSYRDRDSGANVLTF. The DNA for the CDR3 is TGTGCCAGCAGCTATAGGGACAGGGACTCTGGGGCCAACGTCCTGACTTTC.

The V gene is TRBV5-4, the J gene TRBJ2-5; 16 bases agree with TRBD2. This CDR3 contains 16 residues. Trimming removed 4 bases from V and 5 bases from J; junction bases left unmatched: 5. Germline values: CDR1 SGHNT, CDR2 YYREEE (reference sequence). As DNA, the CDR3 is TGTGCCAGCAGCCAGGGACTAGCGGGGGGGTCGGAGACCCAGTACTTC. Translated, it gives CASSQGLAGGSETQYF.

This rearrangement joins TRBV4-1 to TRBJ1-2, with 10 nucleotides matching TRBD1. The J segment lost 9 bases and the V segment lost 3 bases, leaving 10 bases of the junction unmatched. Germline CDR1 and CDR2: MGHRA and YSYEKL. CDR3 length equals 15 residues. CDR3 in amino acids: CASSHRQGARISYTF. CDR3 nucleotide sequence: TGCGCCAGCAGCCACCGACAGGGGGCGAGAATTAGCTACACCTTC.

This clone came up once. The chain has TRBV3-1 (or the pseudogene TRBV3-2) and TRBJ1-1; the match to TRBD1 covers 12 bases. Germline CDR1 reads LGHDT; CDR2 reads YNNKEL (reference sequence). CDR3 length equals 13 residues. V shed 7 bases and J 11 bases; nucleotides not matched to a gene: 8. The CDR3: CASTRDRGLDAFF. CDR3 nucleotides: TGTGCCAGCACGCGGGACAGGGGGCTGGATGCTTTCTTT.

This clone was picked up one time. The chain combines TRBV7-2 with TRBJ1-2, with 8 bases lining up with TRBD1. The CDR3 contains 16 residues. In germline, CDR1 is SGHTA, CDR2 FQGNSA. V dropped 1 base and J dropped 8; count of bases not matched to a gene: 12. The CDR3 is CASSLGQGALGGGYTF. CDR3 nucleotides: TGTGCCAGCAGCTTAGGGCAGGGGGCACTCGGTGGGGGCTACACCTTC.

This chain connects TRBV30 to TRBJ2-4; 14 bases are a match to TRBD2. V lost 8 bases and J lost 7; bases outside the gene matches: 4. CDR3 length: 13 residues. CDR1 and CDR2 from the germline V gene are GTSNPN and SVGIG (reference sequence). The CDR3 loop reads CAGTSGGGNIQYF. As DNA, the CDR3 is TGTGCCGGGACTAGCGGGGGAGGTAACATTCAGTACTTC.